The T cell receptor beta chain described here comes from a study of neurological immune-mediated disorders. This clonotype was counted only a few times. A read error may explain this, as a much larger clone is one base away. CDR1 SGHRS and CDR2 YFSETQ come from the germline V gene. Trimming removed 4 bases from V and 6 bases from J; junction bases left unmatched: 3. This CDR3 comprises 14 residues. Every sequencing run produced over 190 million TCR-beta sequences that came from 15-18 subjects. TCRdb re-called the 5' RACE reads through MiXCR, storing one row per CDR3 protein. The data show around 94,000 distinct CDR3 sequences, roughly 3.5% seen once.

V is TRBV5-1 and J is TRBJ1-4, with 10 bases fitting TRBD1. This clonotype was sampled from a woman under 30 with multiple sclerosis. The sample comprised PBMCs. CDR3 protein: CASSQGQGDEKLFF. Here the CDR3 DNA reads TGCGCCAGCAGCCAAGGACAGGGGGATGAAAAACTGTTTTTT.